The subject of this entry is one T cell receptor (beta chain). This sample was included in a study of blood T cell repertoires in COVID-19. CDR1 is SEHNR, CDR2 FQNEAQ, per germline (reference sequence). CDR3 length: 13 amino acids. V lost 2 bases and J lost 5, with 6 bases in between. Produced via immunoSEQ multiplex PCR; TCRdb's table is partial and in-frame only. The profile shows some 200,000 clones, around 89% of them singletons. The clonotype comes from a woman younger than 35 who had recovered from COVID-19. The chain recombines TRBV7-9 with TRBJ1-4, with D unclear. Input material: PBMCs or T cells enriched from blood (not recorded which). The CDR3 loop reads CASSLSGNEKLFF. CDR3 DNA sequence: TGTGCCAGCAGCTTAAGCGGGAATGAAAAACTGTTTTTT. The entire variable domain, with the rest obtained from reference TRBV7-9 and TRBJ1-4, is as follows: DTGVSQNPRHKITKRGQNVTFRCDPISEHNRLYWYRQTLGQGPEFLTYFQNEAQLEKSRLLSDRFSAERPKGSFSTLEIQRTEQGDSAMYLCASSLSGNEKLFFGSGTQLSVL.